Below, 32 T cell receptor beta chains from the same sample are listed, as sequenced in a study of T cells in Graves' hyperthyroidism and ophthalmopathy (dated by TCRdb to the late 2010s). Library creation used multiplex PCR. The sequencing machine was an Illumina HiSeq 2000. Amplification of TCR beta CDR3 regions was carried out from RNA transcripts. For the first round of RT-PCR on the TCR CDR3, the HTBI primer set was used together with the Qiagen OneStep RT-PCR kit. TCRdb's own reprocessing of the public reads used fastp at Q25 and MiXCR and kept productive beta chains. Rows merge per CDR3 protein into single entries with the most common DNA and genes. Within this sample are hundreds of thousands of distinct CDR3 sequences, with 16% of them counted one time only. The top ten clonotypes cover around 19% of the sample. Sequencing input: blood. These receptors originate from a woman between 18 and 29 years old with Graves' hyperthyroidism.

This clonotype was found many times. V gene TRBV27 combines with J gene TRBJ1-6; D perhaps matches TRBD1 (6 bases). The length of the CDR3 is 16 residues. Germline V gene sequence: CDR1 MNHEY, CDR2 SMNVEV (reference sequence). V was shortened by 2 bases and J by 6 bases, with 14 bases between the two germline ends. CDR3 region: CASSLSWDIGNSPLHF. For the CDR3, the DNA is TGTGCCAGCAGTTTAAGCTGGGACATCGGTAATTCACCCCTCCACTTT.

This clonotype came up many times. The chain couples TRBV7-8 to TRBJ2-3; 8 positions agree with TRBD1. Germline V gene data show CDR1 as SGHVS and CDR2 as FQNEAQ. V shed 6 bases and J 6 bases; nucleotides not matched to a gene: 11. CDR3 length equals 15 residues. The CDR3: CASSSPRTGRDTQYF. DNA of the CDR3: TGTGCCAGCAGTTCACCTCGGACAGGGAGGGATACGCAGTATTTT.

This clonotype appeared a few times. This may be a read error: a much more frequent sequence differs by one nucleotide. The chain joins TRBV18 to TRBJ1-2, with D hard to call. Deletions cut 5 bases from V and 4 bases from J, with 8 bases between. Germline V gene lookup returns CDR1 KGHSH and CDR2 LQKENI. This CDR3 region has 12 residues. CDR3 DNA sequence: TGTGCCAGCTCAACACGGAGCTATGGCTACACCTTC. Amino acids: CASSTRSYGYTF.

The chain couples TRBV6-1 to TRBJ1-3; D is undetermined. V was clipped by 4 bases and J by 4 bases, with 8 bases between them. The CDR3 extends over 13 amino acids. In germline, CDR1 is MNHNS, CDR2 SASEGT. The CDR3 loop is CASSARVGNTIYF. The CDR3 DNA reads as TGTGCCAGCAGTGCCCGGGTCGGAAACACCATATATTTT.

Note on this clonotype: Just one base apart from a much larger clone, this may be a read error. The V call is TRBV10-3, the J call TRBJ1-1; D is possibly TRBD1 (6 bases). The V gene lost 4 bases and the J gene lost 2 bases, with 8 bases spanning the gap. The CDR3 contains 13 residues. Germline CDR1 is ENHRY and CDR2 is SYGVKD. The CDR3 loop is CAISVGANTEAFF. The CDR3, as DNA: TGTGCCATCAGTGTGGGGGCTAACACTGAAGCTTTCTTT.

This clonotype has at least ten counts. J is TRBJ2-3 and V is TRBV2, with TRBD2 identical over 7 bases. Germline assignment: CDR1 SNHLY and CDR2 FYNNEI. CDR3 length equals 15 residues. J was trimmed by 4 bases and V by 6 bases; bases with no gene match: 10. CDR3 coding DNA: TGTGCCAGCAGGAGCTGGGGGGGTGACGCAGATACGCAGTATTTT. Encoded protein: CASRSWGGDADTQYF. The variable domain in full, with the rest retrieved from reference TRBV2 and TRBJ2-3, is EPEVTQTPSHQVTQMGQEVILRCVPISNHLYFYWYRQILGQKVEFLVSFYNNEISEKSEIFDDQFSVERPDGSNFTLKIRSTKLEDSAMYFCASRSWGGDADTQYFGPGTRLTVL.

Many counts were recorded for this clonotype. This chain links TRBV7-2 with TRBJ1-2; TRBD1 is a possible D gene (6 bases). The CDR3 is 14 amino acids. Germline assignment: CDR1 SGHTA and CDR2 FQGNSA. Trimming pared 1 base from V and 4 bases from J, leaving 10 bases between. The CDR3 bases are TGTGCCAGCAGCTTAGTACAGGGTCTCTATGGCTACACCTTC. Residues: CASSLVQGLYGYTF.

This clonotype occurred many times. This chain links TRBV6-1 with TRBJ2-3; 11 nucleotides agree with TRBD2. V lost 5 bases, J lost 1 base, and 2 bases stayed unmatched. From germline, CDR1 is MNHNS and CDR2 SASEGT. The CDR3 has 15 residues. CDR3 DNA: TGTGCCAGCAGTTGGGGACTAGCGGGCACAGATACGCAGTATTTT. It codes for CASSWGLAGTDTQYF.

In regard to this clonotype: Germline is not matched at one junction end, which may reflect a read error. The chain has TRBV9 and TRBJ1-2; unclear D gene. Germline V gene sequence: CDR1 SGDLS, CDR2 YYNGEE. The CDR3 is made up of 13 amino acids. The CDR3 is CAGSPTANYGYTF. DNA for the CDR3: TGTGCCGGCAGCCCGACCGCAAACTATGGCTACACCTTC.

The rearrangement uses TRBV7-2 and TRBJ2-3; 9 nucleotides align to TRBD2. Looked up from germline, CDR1 is SGHTA and CDR2 is FQGNSA. Trimming at V came to 2 bases and at J to 4 bases, leaving 7 bases not matched to a gene. The length of the CDR3 is 16 residues. This chain's CDR3 is CASSLRSGRVADTQYF. DNA for the CDR3: TGTGCCAGCAGCTTACGTAGCGGGAGAGTGGCAGATACGCAGTATTTT.

This clonotype was counted a few times. The chain is built from TRBV5-5 and TRBJ1-2; D uncertain. The length of the CDR3 is 14 residues. Trimming took off 6 bases at V and 4 bases at J, with 16 bases between the two ends. Germline V CDR1 and CDR2: SGHKS, YYEKEE (reference sequence). CDR3 loop: CASTLESSPYGYTF. CDR3 sequence (DNA): TGTGCCAGCACCCTGGAATCCTCTCCCTATGGCTACACCTTC.

Worth noting for this clonotype: Given a much more abundant clone one base away, this may be a read error. This chain joins TRBV5-5 and TRBJ1-6; TRBD1 is a possible D gene (6 bases). The CDR3 extends over 16 amino acids. V dropped 5 bases and J dropped 14 bases, with 26 bases sitting between them. The germline CDR1 and CDR2 sequences are SGHKS and YYEKEE (reference sequence). The CDR3 reads CASSRPSRGDCVALHF. The CDR3 DNA is TGTGCCAGCAGTCGGCCTTCCAGGGGCGACTGCGTAGCCCTCCACTTT.

This clonotype was detected ten times or more. The chain employs TRBV3-1 and TRBJ1-1; D uncertain. Germline CDR1 and CDR2: LGHDT and YNNKEL (reference sequence). The CDR3 contains 14 residues. Trimming removed 0 bases at V and 11 bases at J, with 16 bases between. The CDR3 sequence is CASSQDSTVSGAFF. In DNA form, the CDR3 reads TGTGCCAGCAGCCAAGACTCGACGGTTTCGGGCGCTTTCTTT.

This clonotype was counted a few times. V gene TRBV6-9 combines with J gene TRBJ2-3, with D possibly called TRBD1 or TRBD2 (5 bases each). Germline V gene lookup returns CDR1 MNHGY and CDR2 SVAAGI. Trimming shortened V by 2 bases and J by 1 base, and 25 bases separated the two germline ends. The CDR3 length is 20 residues. The CDR3 sequence: CASSYEGSEFDRLRTDTQYF. For the CDR3, the DNA is TGTGCCAGCAGTTATGAGGGGTCAGAATTCGATCGTCTTCGCACAGATACGCAGTATTTT.

The sample holds many counts of this clonotype. This chain connects TRBV10-3 to TRBJ1-1, with D perhaps TRBD1 (6 bases). The CDR3 is 17 amino acids. The V and J ends lost 2 bases and 1 base respectively, with 17 bases between them. Germline CDR1 is ENHRY and CDR2 is SYGVKD. CDR3 nucleotides: TGTGCCATCAGTGAGCCTATCACAGGGACACCGAACACTGAAGCTTTCTTT. Its protein product is CAISEPITGTPNTEAFF.

This clonotype showed up just a few times. The rearrangement uses TRBV7-9 and TRBJ1-6; weak D call: TRBD1 (6 bases). Germline lookup yields CDR1 SEHNR and CDR2 FQNEAQ (reference sequence). The CDR3 is 15 residues long. V was trimmed by 5 bases and J by 9 bases, leaving 17 bases between them. The CDR3 DNA reads TGTGCCAGCAGCCTACAGGGACGGGTGGGTTCACCCCTCCACTTT. Residues: CASSLQGRVGSPLHF.

This clonotype was observed a handful of times. The CDR3 DNA is TGTGCCAGCAGCTTAGGGCTAGCGGGAGGCTACAAAAACATTCAGTACTTC. Amino acid sequence: CASSLGLAGGYKNIQYF. V gene TRBV7-4 combines with J gene TRBJ2-4, with TRBD2 identical over 11 bases. With V trimmed by 1 base and J by 3 bases, 5 bases remained unmatched. Germline V gene sequence: CDR1 SGHVT, CDR2 SQSDAQ. The CDR3 totals 17 residues.

The V gene is TRBV28, the J gene TRBJ1-5, with D maybe TRBD1 (5 bases). Germline V gene data show CDR1 as MDHEN and CDR2 as SYDVKM. The germline V and J ends were trimmed by 3 bases and 7 bases, with 13 bases remaining between them. The CDR3 covers 14 residues. CDR3: CASSFGGVRQPQHF. The CDR3 DNA is TGTGCCAGCAGTTTTGGAGGGGTCAGGCAGCCCCAGCATTTT. Together with reference TRBV28 and TRBJ1-5, the CDR3 gives the full variable domain: DVKVTQSSRYLVKRTGEKVFLECVQDMDHENMFWYRQDPGLGLRLIYFSYDVKMKEKGDIPEGYSVSREKKERFSLILESASTNQTSMYLCASSFGGVRQPQHFGDGTRLSIL.

In its sample, this clonotype was seen many times. The chain employs TRBV28 and TRBJ2-7; D gene uncertain. Germline assignment: CDR1 MDHEN and CDR2 SYDVKM. The CDR3 is 15 residues long. V lost 5 bases, J lost 5 bases, and 19 bases lay in between. The CDR3 nucleotides read TGTGCCAGCAGTCCTATTGGCATGGTGGGGAACGAGCAGTACTTC. It yields the protein CASSPIGMVGNEQYF.

This clonotype was seen ten or more times. The genes are TRBV11-3 and TRBJ2-2; 12 bases fit TRBD2. Germline-derived CDR1 and CDR2 are SGHNT and YENEEA. With 2 bases clipped from V and 7 bases from J, the junction kept 5 bases outside the gene matches. This CDR3 is 16 amino acids long. The CDR3 DNA sequence: TGTGCCAGCAGCTTACTACTAGCGGGGGGAATCGGGGAGCTGTTTTTT. Protein: CASSLLLAGGIGELFF.

This clonotype was counted a few times. This chain links TRBV5-6 with TRBJ1-1; 9 bases are a match to TRBD1. J gave up 4 bases and V 1 base, and 5 bases lay outside the gene matches. This CDR3 has 15 amino acids. Germline V gene sequence: CDR1 SGHDT, CDR2 YYEEEE. In DNA form, the CDR3 reads TGTGCCAGCAGCTTGATTCAGGGACAGGGCACTGAAGCTTTCTTT. Its protein product is CASSLIQGQGTEAFF.

The genes are TRBV5-6 and TRBJ1-1; D unclear. The CDR3 extends over 14 amino acids. Germline CDR1 is SGHDT and CDR2 is YYEEEE. Trimming took off 1 base at V and 3 bases at J, with 10 bases between the two ends. The CDR3 nucleotides read TGTGCCAGCAGCTTGCGTGGAGGGTACACTGAAGCTTTCTTT. This sequence encodes CASSLRGGYTEAFF. Full variable domain (outside the CDR3, taken from reference TRBV5-6 and TRBJ1-1): DAGVTQSPTHLIKTRGQQVTLRCSPKSGHDTVSWYQQALGQGPQFIFQYYEEEERQRGNFPDRFSGHQFPNYSSELNVNALLLGDSALYLCASSLRGGYTEAFFGQGTRLTVV.

This clonotype was found many times. This sequence joins TRBV7-2 and TRBJ2-4, with 9 bases lining up with TRBD2. This CDR3 comprises 15 residues. Germline assignment: CDR1 SGHTA and CDR2 FQGNSA. The J segment lost 4 bases and the V segment lost 5 bases, leaving 6 bases of the junction unmatched. CDR3 residues: CASSKRGAGKNIQYF. Here the CDR3 DNA reads TGTGCCAGCAGCAAGCGGGGGGCGGGAAAAAACATTCAGTACTTC.

This rearrangement joins TRBV6-1 to TRBJ2-3; the match to TRBD1 covers 7 bases. CDR1 is MNHNS, CDR2 SASEGT, per germline. The CDR3 extends over 15 amino acids. V lost 6 bases and J lost 2; bases outside the gene matches: 8. CDR3 nucleotides: TGTGCCAGCAGAGACCGGGACAGAAACACAGATACGCAGTATTTT. Its protein is CASRDRDRNTDTQYF.

This clonotype was counted at least ten times. The chain employs TRBV5-5 and TRBJ2-3; D is ambiguous. Germline V gene sequence: CDR1 SGHKS, CDR2 YYEKEE (reference sequence). The CDR3 loop spans 14 amino acids. The V end lost 0 bases, the J end lost 3 bases, and 8 bases lay between the germline ends. CDR3 sequence (DNA): TGTGCCAGCAGCTTGGACTGGCGGACAGATACGCAGTATTTT. It yields the protein CASSLDWRTDTQYF.

The gene calls are TRBV29-1 and TRBJ1-1, with D perhaps TRBD1 (5 bases). Trimming shortened V by 2 bases and J by 4 bases, and 14 bases separated the two germline ends. Germline CDR1 is SQVTM and CDR2 is ANQGSEA. This CDR3 region has 14 residues. CDR3 DNA: TGCAGCGTTGAATTCAATCCCGGGGGCACTGAAGCTTTCTTT. Translated, it gives CSVEFNPGGTEAFF.

This clonotype was seen ten or more times. The chain joins TRBV12-3 or TRBV12-4 to TRBJ1-6; D not resolved. The CDR3 runs 15 residues. The V gene lost 9 bases and the J gene lost 4 bases, with 16 bases spanning the gap. The CDR3, as DNA: TGTGCCAGTGCGGGATCGCTGACTTATAATTCACCCCTCCACTTT. As protein: CASAGSLTYNSPLHF.

This clonotype was observed a few times. The genes are TRBV6-1 and TRBJ2-5; D may be TRBD1 (5 bases). Looked up from germline, CDR1 is MNHNS and CDR2 is SASEGT. V was trimmed by 7 bases and J by 3 bases, leaving 12 bases between them. This CDR3 comprises 13 residues. DNA for the CDR3: TGTGCCAGCAACGAAGGGGCAGAAGAGACCCAGTACTTC. This gives the protein CASNEGAEETQYF.

The table lists this clonotype with many counts. This chain uses TRBV7-2 with TRBJ2-1; 9 bases align to TRBD2. Germline CDR1 and CDR2: SGHTA and FQGNSA. Trimming took 3 bases from V and 7 from J; bases not matched to a gene: 7. This CDR3 contains 15 residues. The CDR3 is CASSLGLAGMNEQFF. As DNA, the CDR3 is TGTGCCAGCAGCTTGGGGCTAGCGGGGATGAATGAGCAGTTCTTC.

This clonotype turned up a few times. V is TRBV2 and J is TRBJ1-6; unclear D gene. Trimming left V 8 bases short and J 13 bases short, with 12 bases between. The CDR3 runs to 11 residues. Per the germline V gene, CDR1 is SNHLY and CDR2 is FYNNEI. CDR3 bases: TGTGCCAGCGGAGACCCTTCTCCCCTCCACTTT. This translates into CASGDPSPLHF.

This clonotype was counted between two and nine times. The V and J genes are TRBV20-1 and TRBJ2-3; D gene ambiguous. The CDR3 spans 14 residues. Germline V gene data show CDR1 as DFQATT and CDR2 as SNEGSKA (reference sequence). The V and J ends lost 5 bases and 3 bases respectively, with 15 bases between them. The CDR3 bases are TGCAGTGCTCGTCTTGCGCCTGGTACAGATACGCAGTATTTT. Residues: CSARLAPGTDTQYF.

This clonotype turned up a few times. The chain joins TRBV11-2 to TRBJ1-1; D is ambiguous. The CDR3 is 14 amino acids. V gave up 2 bases and J gave up 6 bases, with 13 bases separating them. Germline CDR1 SGHAT, CDR2 FQNNGV. CDR3: CASSLSTAISEAFF. The DNA of the CDR3 is TGTGCCAGCAGCTTATCCACAGCAATCTCTGAAGCTTTCTTT.